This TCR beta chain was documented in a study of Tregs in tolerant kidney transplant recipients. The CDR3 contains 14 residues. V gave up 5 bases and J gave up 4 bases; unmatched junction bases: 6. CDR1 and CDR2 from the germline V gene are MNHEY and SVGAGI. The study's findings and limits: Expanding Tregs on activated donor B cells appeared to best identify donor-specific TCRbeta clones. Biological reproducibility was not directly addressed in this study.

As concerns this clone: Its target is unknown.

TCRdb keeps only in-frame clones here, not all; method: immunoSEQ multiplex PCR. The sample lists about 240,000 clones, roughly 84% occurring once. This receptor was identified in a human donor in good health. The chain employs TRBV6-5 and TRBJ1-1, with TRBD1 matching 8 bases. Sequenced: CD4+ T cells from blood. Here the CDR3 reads CASSRRDRITEAFF. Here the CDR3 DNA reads TGTGCCAGCAGTCGGCGGGACAGGATCACTGAAGCTTTCTTT.